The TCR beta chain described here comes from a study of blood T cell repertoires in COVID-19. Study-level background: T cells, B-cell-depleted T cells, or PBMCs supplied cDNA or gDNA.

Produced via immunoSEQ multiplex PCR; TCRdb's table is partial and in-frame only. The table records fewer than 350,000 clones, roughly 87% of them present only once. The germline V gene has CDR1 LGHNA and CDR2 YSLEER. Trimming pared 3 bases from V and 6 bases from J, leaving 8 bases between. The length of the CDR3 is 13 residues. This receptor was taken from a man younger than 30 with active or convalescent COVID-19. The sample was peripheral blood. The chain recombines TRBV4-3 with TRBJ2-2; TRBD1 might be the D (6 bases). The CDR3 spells CASSQTGAGELFF. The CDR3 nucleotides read TGCGCCAGCAGCCAGACAGGCGCCGGGGAGCTGTTTTTT.